This T cell receptor (beta chain) emerged from a study of blood T cell repertoires in COVID-19. Background on the study: The study drew acute and convalescent COVID-19 samples from the United States, Italy and Spain. The analysed material was cDNA or gDNA that came from T cells, B-cell-depleted T cells, or PBMCs.

Authors' data handling: Reference gene primers were amplified, and this amplification served to estimate nucleated cell counts. Clones were sequenced by immunoSEQ multiplex PCR, and TCRdb holds only the in-frame ones, with some missing. V and J calls and clone size are those listed in that table; D and trimming were worked out from the DNA. In the table there are roughly 670,000 clones, over 80% of which are singletons. This CDR3 has 15 residues. The trim removed 4 bases at V and 6 bases at J, leaving 11 bases unmatched. The germline CDR1 and CDR2 sequences are MDHEN and SYDVKM. The receptor's source is a woman between 18 and 29 years old with acute or convalescent COVID-19. J is TRBJ1-2 and V is TRBV28; 7 bases match TRBD1. Sequencing used peripheral blood. The CDR3: CASSSPRGRRNGYTF. In nucleotides, the CDR3 is TGTGCCAGCAGTTCCCCGAGGGGGCGCCGAAATGGCTACACCTTC.